The T cell receptor (beta chain) described here comes from a study of Ad26.COV2.S vaccination and SARS-CoV-2 variants. Study-level information: This donor came from the COV1001 trial of Ad26.COV2.S. Findings and caveats of the study: Greater spike-specific TCR breadth was seen in vaccine recipients than in placebo recipients.

On this clone itself: The antigen is unknown.

CDR1 SGHRS and CDR2 YFSETQ come from the germline V gene. V shed 0 bases and J shed 4 bases, with 19 bases lying between them. CDR3 length equals 17 residues. As to treatment: some 20 received Ad26.COV2.S at low or high dose, single or two shots; roughly five received placebo; per-sample allocation not given. The samples were gathered on day 63 after the first injection of vaccine or placebo. Data came from immunoSEQ multiplex PCR; TCRdb stores just in-frame clones and leaves some out. The table shows roughly 320,000 clones, with around 85% occurring only once. This clonotype originated in a person aged 18-60 years who received the Ad26.COV2.S COVID-19 vaccine or a placebo. Source: peripheral blood, taken in a trial of Ad26.COV2.S vaccine versus placebo. The gene calls are TRBV5-1 and TRBJ1-2, with D uncertain. The DNA for the CDR3 is TGCGCCAGCAGCTTGGGGCCGGGTCGCCCTATGATCTATGGCTACACCTTC. This sequence encodes CASSLGPGRPMIYGYTF.